A selection of T cell receptor beta chains follows, all from one sample in a study of metastatic and nonmetastatic thyroid tumors. Using MiXCR, TCRdb reanalyzed the PCR reads. The sample has approximately 15,000 clones, approximately 12% seen once. Sequenced material: tumor tissue. The receptor source for this set is a female donor with papillary thyroid cancer or a benign thyroid nodule (not recorded which). Some clones in this sample may be carry-over from other donors' samples. Each CDR3 is given with its conserved first and last residue. The order of the fields is clone size, J gene, D gene, V gene, CDR3 protein, CDR3 DNA. A D gene is named only where the DNA matches it firmly. A row's size may be missing; if present it is once, few, many or a size class.

many | TRBJ2-5 | - | TRBV7-6 | CASSLVGSEETQYF | TGTGCCAGCAGCTTAGTAGGCAGTGAAGAGACCCAGTACTTC
many | TRBJ2-7 | TRBD2 | TRBV5-4 | CASSLRGSYEQYF | TGTGCCAGCAGCTTACGCGGGAGCTACGAGCAGTACTTC
many | TRBJ1-4 | - | TRBV6-1 | CASSESRGADEKLFF | TGTGCCAGCAGTGAAAGCCGTGGGGCCGATGAAAAACTGTTTTTT
- | TRBJ2-1 | - | TRBV20-1 | CSATEFVGPVEQFF | TGCAGTGCGACCGAGTTTGTAGGTCCGGTTGAGCAGTTCTTC
many | TRBJ1-6 | - | TRBV3-1 | CASSQWPGRDDSPLHF | TGTGCCAGCAGCCAATGGCCGGGCCGAGATGATTCACCCCTCCACTTT
many | TRBJ2-5 | - | TRBV11-3 | CASSPGLALSETQYF | TGTGCCAGCTCCCCGGGGCTAGCCTTGTCAGAGACCCAGTACTTC
many | TRBJ2-4 | TRBD1 | TRBV19 | CASSPSVGTASAKNIQYF | TGTGCCAGTAGCCCATCGGTCGGGACAGCCTCTGCCAAAAACATTCAGTACTTC
- | TRBJ2-4 | - | TRBV14 | CASSPGRGWAKNIQYF | TGTGCCAGCAGCCCTGGAAGGGGTTGGGCCAAAAACATTCAGTACTTC
many | TRBJ1-6 | - | TRBV5-4 | CASSPEGIASPLHF | TGTGCCAGCAGCCCTGAGGGTATCGCCTCACCCCTCCACTTT
many | TRBJ2-7 | - | TRBV10-1 | CASSPGGPYEQYF | TGCGCCAGCAGTCCCGGGGGGCCCTACGAGCAGTACTTC
- | TRBJ2-7 | TRBD2 | TRBV5-1 | CASSLRTSGSYEQYF | TGCGCCAGCAGCTTGAGGACTAGCGGGAGCTACGAGCAGTACTTC
many | TRBJ2-7 | - | TRBV15 | CATSRDYGNYEQYF | TGTGCCACCAGCAGAGATTACGGGAACTACGAGCAGTACTTC
many | TRBJ2-2 | TRBD1 | TRBV19 | CASKDRAGTGELFF | TGTGCCAGTAAGGACAGGGCGGGCACCGGGGAGCTGTTTTTT
many | TRBJ2-3 | TRBD2 | TRBV6-1 | CASRTLAGKTDTQYF | TGTGCCAGCAGGACACTAGCGGGAAAAACAGATACGCAGTATTTT
- | TRBJ1-2 | - | TRBV20-1 | CSAMLSNYGYTF | TGCAGTGCTATGTTGAGTAACTATGGCTACACCTTC
many | TRBJ2-5 | TRBD1 | TRBV27 | CASKRDRAETQYF | TGTGCCAGCAAGAGGGACAGGGCCGAGACCCAGTACTTC
many | TRBJ2-3 | - | TRBV19 | CASRAFAAVVTDTQYF | TGTGCCAGTAGGGCCTTTGCCGCAGTCGTAACAGATACGCAGTATTTT
many | TRBJ2-3 | - | TRBV5-6 | CASSLDRENTQYF | TGTGCCAGCAGCTTGGACAGGGAGAATACGCAGTATTTT
many | TRBJ1-6 | - | TRBV6-6 | CASSYSGLAGIARNSPLHF | TGTGCCAGCAGTTACTCGGGACTCGCAGGGATTGCGCGGAATTCACCCCTCCACTTT
many | TRBJ2-7 | TRBD1 | TRBV14 | CASSQTGGTGWHEQYF | TGTGCCAGCAGCCAGACAGGGGGTACAGGGTGGCACGAGCAGTACTTC
- | TRBJ1-4 | - | TRBV7-8 | CAISPETVSEKLFF | TGTGCCATCAGCCCGGAGACAGTAAGCGAAAAACTGTTTTTT
many | TRBJ2-1 | - | TRBV6-1 | CASSRSGGGEQFF | TGTGCCAGCAGCCGATCTGGGGGTGGGGAGCAGTTCTTC